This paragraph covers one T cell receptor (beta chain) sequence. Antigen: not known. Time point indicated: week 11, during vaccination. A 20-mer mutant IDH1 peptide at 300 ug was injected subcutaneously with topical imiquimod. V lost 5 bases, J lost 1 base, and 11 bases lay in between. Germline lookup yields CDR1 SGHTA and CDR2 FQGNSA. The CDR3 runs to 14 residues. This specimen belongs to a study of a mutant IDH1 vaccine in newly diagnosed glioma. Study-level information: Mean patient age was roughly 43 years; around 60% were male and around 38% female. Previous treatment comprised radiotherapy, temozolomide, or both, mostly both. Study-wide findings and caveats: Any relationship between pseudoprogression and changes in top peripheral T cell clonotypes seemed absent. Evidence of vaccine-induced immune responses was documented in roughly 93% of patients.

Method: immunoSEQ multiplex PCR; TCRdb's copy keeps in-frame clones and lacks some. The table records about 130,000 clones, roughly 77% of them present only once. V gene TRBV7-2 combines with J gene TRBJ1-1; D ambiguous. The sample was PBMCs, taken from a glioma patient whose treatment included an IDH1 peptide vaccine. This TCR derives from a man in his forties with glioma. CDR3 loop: CASSQRTGNTEAFF. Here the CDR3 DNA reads TGTGCCAGCAGCCAACGGACTGGGAACACTGAAGCTTTCTTT.